This T cell receptor (beta chain) emerged from a study of shared clonotypes between healthy human individuals. Study findings and constraints: Rarefaction indicated that sorted-subset sequencing remained incomplete although depth was large.

V was trimmed by 1 base and J by 6 bases, leaving 23 bases between them. Germline lookup yields CDR1 SGHTA and CDR2 FQGNSA. This CDR3 comprises 18 residues. The method was immunoSEQ multiplex PCR; TCRdb's version includes in-frame clones alone and lacks a portion of them. The sample has about 2.1 million clones, about 94% seen once. Remarks on this clone: No antigen is known for it.

CD45RO negativity and positive selection for CCR7 defined naive CD8 cells, a population that excluded terminally differentiated effector memory CD45RA+ cells. The sequencing input was naive CD8+ T cells from PBMCs. The receptor's source is a man aged 18 to 29 in good health. Some clones in this sample may be carry-over from other donors' samples. The chain links TRBV7-2 to TRBJ2-3, with D tentatively TRBD1 (5 bases). The CDR3 DNA reads as TGTGCCAGCAGCTTAGAATTGGCTCAGGGCCCAACAAGGGATACGCAGTATTTT. It encodes CASSLELAQGPTRDTQYF.